The source of this T cell receptor beta chain is a study of cytomegalovirus exposure and HLA in healthy donors. Primers: 60 Vbeta forward and 13 Jbeta reverse. Sequencing used immunoSEQ multiplex PCR; TCRdb keeps in-frame clones, though not all of them. The data show some 100,000 clones, with around 77% seen just once and 16% held by the top ten. The CDR3 is made up of 17 amino acids. V shed 3 bases, J shed 1 base, and the junction held 10 bases outside the gene matches. Germline loops: CDR1 SQVTM, CDR2 ANQGSEA. The sequenced material came from PBMCs. The sequence derives from a man aged 50 or older in good health and CMV-seropositive. This chain uses TRBV29-1 with TRBJ2-1; 9 nucleotides match TRBD2. DNA of the CDR3: TGCAGCGTTGATCCAAGCGGGAGGTCCTCTTCCTACAATGAGCAGTTCTTC. Encoded protein: CSVDPSGRSSSYNEQFF.